A single TCR beta chain is shown here with its context. The antigen is undetermined. These data originate in a study of blood T cells in healthy people across ages. The germline V gene encodes CDR1 SGHDT and CDR2 YYEEEE. CDR3 length: 15 residues. The V gene end was trimmed by 1 base and the J gene end by 4 bases; junction bases not matched to a gene: 7. Study-wide results and limits: Greater diversity and more naive CD4+ cells were seen in long-lived donors than in aged donors. Naive T cell percentage and TCR beta diversity correlated strongly.

Using a J-beta primer mix together with a sample-barcoded 5' primer, a second PCR was run for about 6 to 11 cycles. TCRdb re-called the 5' RACE reads with MiXCR, one entry per CDR3 protein. The sample holds approximately 600,000 distinct CDR3 sequences, 58% seen once. Individuals who donated were healthy Caucasians from Russia aged about 6 to 90. Isolated per sample were at least 6 million PBMCs. This TCR was sampled from a man in his 60s in good health. Material: blood. The V and J genes are TRBV5-6 and TRBJ2-5, with 7 bases identical to TRBD1. CDR3 loop: CASSLRQGHGETQYF. The CDR3 region has the DNA TGTGCCAGCAGCTTGAGACAGGGACATGGAGAGACCCAGTACTTC.